The T cell receptor beta chain under discussion was sequenced for a study of blood T cell repertoires in COVID-19. About the study: There were acute and convalescent COVID-19 samples, and they came from the United States, Italy and Spain. T cells, B-cell-depleted T cells, or PBMCs supplied cDNA or gDNA.

V was shortened by 6 bases and J by 4 bases, with 15 bases between the two germline ends. CDR1 is MNHEY and CDR2 is SVGAGI in the germline V gene. The CDR3 consists of 14 residues. Original processing notes: Amplified reference gene primers provided the basis for estimating nucleated cell counts. Repertoires were generated with immunoSEQ multiplex PCR, while TCRdb's copy carries only in-frame clones and drops some. From that table come the V and J calls and clone size; the DNA was used to work out D and trimming. The sample lists fewer than 100,000 clones, roughly 85% occurring once. Specimen: peripheral blood. This sequence was found in a man aged 65-85 years with acute or convalescent COVID-19. The chain has TRBV6-5 and TRBJ1-2; weak D call: TRBD1 (5 bases). The CDR3 loop reads CASRATGVLYGYTF. Written as DNA, the CDR3 is TGTGCCAGCAGGGCTACAGGAGTTCTCTATGGCTACACCTTC.